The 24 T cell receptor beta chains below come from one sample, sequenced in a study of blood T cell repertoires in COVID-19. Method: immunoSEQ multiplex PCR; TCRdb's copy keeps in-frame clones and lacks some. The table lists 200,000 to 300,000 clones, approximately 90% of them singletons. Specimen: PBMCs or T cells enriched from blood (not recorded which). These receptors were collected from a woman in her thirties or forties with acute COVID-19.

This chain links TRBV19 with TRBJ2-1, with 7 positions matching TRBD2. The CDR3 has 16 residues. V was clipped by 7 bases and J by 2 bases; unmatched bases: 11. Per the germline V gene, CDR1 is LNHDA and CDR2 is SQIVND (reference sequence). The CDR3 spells CASTPPGGGPYNEQFF. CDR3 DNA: TGTGCCAGTACCCCTCCGGGGGGAGGGCCCTACAATGAGCAGTTCTTC. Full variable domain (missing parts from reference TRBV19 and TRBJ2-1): DGGITQSPKYLFRKEGQNVTLSCEQNLNHDAMYWYRQDPGQGLRLIYYSQIVNDFQKGDIAEGYSVSREKKESFPLTVTSAQKNPTAFYLCASTPPGGGPYNEQFFGPGTRLTVL.

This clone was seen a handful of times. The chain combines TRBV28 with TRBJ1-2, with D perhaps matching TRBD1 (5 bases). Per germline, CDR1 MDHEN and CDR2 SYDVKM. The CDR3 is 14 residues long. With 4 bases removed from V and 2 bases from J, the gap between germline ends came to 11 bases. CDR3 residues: CASSSPTENYGYTF. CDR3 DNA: TGTGCCAGCAGTTCCCCGACAGAGAACTATGGCTACACCTTC.

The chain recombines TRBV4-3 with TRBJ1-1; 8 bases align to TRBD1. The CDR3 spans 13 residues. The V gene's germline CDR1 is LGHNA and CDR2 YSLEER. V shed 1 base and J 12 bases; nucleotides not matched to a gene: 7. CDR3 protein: CASSQADRVVTFF. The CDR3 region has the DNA TGCGCCAGCAGCCAAGCGGACAGGGTGGTTACTTTCTTT.

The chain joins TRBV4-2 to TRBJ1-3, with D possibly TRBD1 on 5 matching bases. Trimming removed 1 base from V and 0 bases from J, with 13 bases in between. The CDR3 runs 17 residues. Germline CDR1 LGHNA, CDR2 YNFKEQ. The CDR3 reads CASSQGIQGSSGNTIYF. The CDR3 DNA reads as TGTGCCAGCAGCCAAGGAATTCAGGGAAGCTCTGGAAACACCATATATTTT.

The CDR3 coding sequence is TGTGCCAGCAGTCGCCGGGGCGGGGGTCGGGTGTCGCTTACGCAGTATTTT. Translation: CASSRRGGGRVSLTQYF. The chain joins TRBV27 to TRBJ2-3; 7 bases align to TRBD2. V dropped 5 bases and J dropped 8; count of bases not matched to a gene: 19. From germline, CDR1 is MNHEY and CDR2 SMNVEV (reference sequence). The CDR3 runs to 17 residues.

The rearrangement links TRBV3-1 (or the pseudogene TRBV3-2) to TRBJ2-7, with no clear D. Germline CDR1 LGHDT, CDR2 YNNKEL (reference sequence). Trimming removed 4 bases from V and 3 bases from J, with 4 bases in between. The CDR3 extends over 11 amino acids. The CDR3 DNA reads TGTGCCAGCAGCCTATACTACGAGCAGTACTTC. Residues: CASSLYYEQYF.

The CDR3 spells CASSSPPGQELYEQYV. The DNA for the CDR3 is TGTGCCAGCAGCAGTCCCCCGGGACAGGAATTATACGAGCAGTACGTC. The V gene is TRBV5-8, the J gene TRBJ2-7; TRBD1 matches 8 bases. The CDR3 runs 16 residues. Germline trimming cut 4 bases from V and 4 bases from J; bases unmatched to any gene: 13. The germline V gene encodes CDR1 SGHTS and CDR2 YDEGEE.

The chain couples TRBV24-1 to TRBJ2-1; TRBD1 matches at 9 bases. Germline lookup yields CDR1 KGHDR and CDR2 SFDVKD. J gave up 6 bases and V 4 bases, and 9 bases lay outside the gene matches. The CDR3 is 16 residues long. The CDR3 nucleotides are TGTGCCACCAGTGAAGGCGACAGGGGGATTTTCAATGAGCAGTTCTTC. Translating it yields CATSEGDRGIFNEQFF.

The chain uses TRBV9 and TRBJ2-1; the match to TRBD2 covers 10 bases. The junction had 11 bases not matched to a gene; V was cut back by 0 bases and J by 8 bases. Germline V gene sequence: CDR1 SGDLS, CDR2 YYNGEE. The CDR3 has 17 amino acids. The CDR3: CASSVGLAGPWGDEQFF. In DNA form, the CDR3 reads TGTGCCAGCAGCGTAGGACTAGCGGGCCCCTGGGGGGATGAGCAGTTCTTC.

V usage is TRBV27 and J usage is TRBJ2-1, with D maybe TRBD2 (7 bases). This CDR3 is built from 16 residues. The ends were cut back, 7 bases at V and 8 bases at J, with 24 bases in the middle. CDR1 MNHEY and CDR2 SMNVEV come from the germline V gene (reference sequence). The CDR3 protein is CASNPYAGANPDEQFF. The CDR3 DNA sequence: TGTGCCAGCAATCCCTACGCGGGGGCCAACCCCGATGAGCAGTTCTTC.

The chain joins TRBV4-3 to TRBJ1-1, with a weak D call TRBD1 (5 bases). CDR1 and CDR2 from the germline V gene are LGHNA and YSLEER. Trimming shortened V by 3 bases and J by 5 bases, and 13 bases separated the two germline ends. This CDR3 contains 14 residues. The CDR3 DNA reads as TGCGCCAGCAGCCATCCCGACAGAATTACTGAAGCTTTCTTT. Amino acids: CASSHPDRITEAFF.

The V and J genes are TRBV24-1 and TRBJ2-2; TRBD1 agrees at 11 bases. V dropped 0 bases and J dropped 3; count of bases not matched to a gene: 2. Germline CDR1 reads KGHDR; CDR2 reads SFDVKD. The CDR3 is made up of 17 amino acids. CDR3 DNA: TGTGCCACCAGTGATTTGCCGGGACAGGGGGACACCGGGGAGCTGTTTTTT. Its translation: CATSDLPGQGDTGELFF.

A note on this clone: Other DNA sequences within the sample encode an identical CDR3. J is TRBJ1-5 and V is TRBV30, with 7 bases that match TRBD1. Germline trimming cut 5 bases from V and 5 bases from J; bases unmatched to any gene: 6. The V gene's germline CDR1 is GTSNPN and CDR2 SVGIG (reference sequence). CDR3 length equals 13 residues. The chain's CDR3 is CAWARQGDQPQHF. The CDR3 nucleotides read TGTGCCTGGGCCCGGCAGGGGGATCAGCCCCAGCATTTT.

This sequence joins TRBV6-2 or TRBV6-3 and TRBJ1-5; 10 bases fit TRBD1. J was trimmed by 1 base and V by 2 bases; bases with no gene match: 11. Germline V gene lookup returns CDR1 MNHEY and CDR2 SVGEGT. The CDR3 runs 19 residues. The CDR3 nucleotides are TGTGCCAGCAGTTACCCTCGGGACAGGGGATTTACGAGCAATCAGCCCCAGCATTTT. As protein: CASSYPRDRGFTSNQPQHF.

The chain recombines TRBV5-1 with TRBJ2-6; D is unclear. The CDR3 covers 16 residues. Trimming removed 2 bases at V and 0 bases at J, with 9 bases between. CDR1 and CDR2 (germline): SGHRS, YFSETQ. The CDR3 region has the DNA TGCGCCAGCAGCTTTTCTCAGAACTCTGGGGCCAACGTCCTGACTTTC. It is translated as CASSFSQNSGANVLTF.

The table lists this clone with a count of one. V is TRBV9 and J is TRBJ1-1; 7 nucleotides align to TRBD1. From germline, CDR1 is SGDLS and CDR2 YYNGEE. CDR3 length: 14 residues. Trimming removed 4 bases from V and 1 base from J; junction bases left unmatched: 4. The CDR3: CASSPTGSNTEAFF. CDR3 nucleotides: TGTGCCAGCAGCCCGACAGGGTCGAACACTGAAGCTTTCTTT.

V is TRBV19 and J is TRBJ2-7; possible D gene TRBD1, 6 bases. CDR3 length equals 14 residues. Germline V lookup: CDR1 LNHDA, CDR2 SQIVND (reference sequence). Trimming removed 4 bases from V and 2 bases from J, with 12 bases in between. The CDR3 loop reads CASSTPGATYEQYF. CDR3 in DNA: TGTGCCAGTAGTACGCCAGGGGCGACCTACGAGCAGTACTTC.

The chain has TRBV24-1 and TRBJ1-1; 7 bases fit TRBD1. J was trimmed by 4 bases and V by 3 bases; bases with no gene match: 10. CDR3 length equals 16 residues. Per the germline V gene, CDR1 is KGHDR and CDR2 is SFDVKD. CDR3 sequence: CATSDHSQGRSTEAFF. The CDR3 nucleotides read TGTGCCACCAGTGATCACTCACAGGGGAGATCCACTGAAGCTTTCTTT.

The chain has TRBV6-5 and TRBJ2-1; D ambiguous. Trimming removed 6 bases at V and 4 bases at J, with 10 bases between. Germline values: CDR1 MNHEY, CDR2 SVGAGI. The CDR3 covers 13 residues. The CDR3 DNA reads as TGTGCCAGCAGGAGAATCGGGTACAATGAGCAGTTCTTC. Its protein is CASRRIGYNEQFF.

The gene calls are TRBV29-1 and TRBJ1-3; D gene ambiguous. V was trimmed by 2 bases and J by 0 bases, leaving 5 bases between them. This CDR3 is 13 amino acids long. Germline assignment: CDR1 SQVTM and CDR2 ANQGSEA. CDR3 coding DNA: TGCAGCGTTGAACCCGGCTCTGGAAACACCATATATTTT. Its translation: CSVEPGSGNTIYF.

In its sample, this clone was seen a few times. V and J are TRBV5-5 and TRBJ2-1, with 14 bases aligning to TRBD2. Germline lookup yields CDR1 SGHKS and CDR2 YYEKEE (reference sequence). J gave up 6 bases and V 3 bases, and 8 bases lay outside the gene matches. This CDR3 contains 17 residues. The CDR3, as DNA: TGTGCCAGCAGCTCGGGACTAGCGGGGGCCAACCCCAATGAGCAGTTCTTC. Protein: CASSSGLAGANPNEQFF. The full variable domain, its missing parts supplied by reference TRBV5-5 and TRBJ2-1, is DAGVTQSPTHLIKTRGQQVTLRCSPISGHKSVSWYQQVLGQGPQFIFQYYEKEERGRGNFPDRFSARQFPNYSSELNVNALLLGDSALYLCASSSGLAGANPNEQFFGPGTRLTVL.

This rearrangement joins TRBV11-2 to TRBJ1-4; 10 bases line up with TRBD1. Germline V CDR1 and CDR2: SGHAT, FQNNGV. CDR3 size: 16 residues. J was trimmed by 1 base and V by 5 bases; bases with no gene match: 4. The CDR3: CASSRQGAGTNEKLFF. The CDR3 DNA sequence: TGTGCCAGCAGCAGACAGGGGGCAGGAACTAATGAAAAACTGTTTTTT.

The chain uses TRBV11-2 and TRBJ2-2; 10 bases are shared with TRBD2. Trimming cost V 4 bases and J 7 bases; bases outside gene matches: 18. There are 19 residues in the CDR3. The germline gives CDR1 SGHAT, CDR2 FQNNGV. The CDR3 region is CASSSLGYKTSGNGGELFF. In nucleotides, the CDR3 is TGTGCCAGCAGCTCGCTCGGGTATAAAACTAGCGGGAATGGCGGGGAGCTGTTTTTT.

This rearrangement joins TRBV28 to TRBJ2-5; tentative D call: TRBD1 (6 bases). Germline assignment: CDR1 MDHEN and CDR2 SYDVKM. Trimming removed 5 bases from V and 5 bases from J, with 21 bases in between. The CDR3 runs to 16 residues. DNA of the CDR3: TGTGCCAGCAGTCCGATGACAGGTTCCCCGGGGGAGACCCAGTACTTC. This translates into CASSPMTGSPGETQYF.